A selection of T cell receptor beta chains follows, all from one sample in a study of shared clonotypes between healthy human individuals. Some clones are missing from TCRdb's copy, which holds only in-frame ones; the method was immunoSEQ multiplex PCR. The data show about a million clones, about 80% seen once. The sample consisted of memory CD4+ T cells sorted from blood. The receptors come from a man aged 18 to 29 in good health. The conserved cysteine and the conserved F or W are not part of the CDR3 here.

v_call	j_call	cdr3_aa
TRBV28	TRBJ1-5	ASSSMGGHHQPQH
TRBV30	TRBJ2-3	AWSYRRGATDTQY
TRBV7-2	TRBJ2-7	ASSPGSGGNEQY
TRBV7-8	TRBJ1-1	ASSPPGGRTEAF
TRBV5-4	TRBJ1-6	ASTTQPYNSPLH
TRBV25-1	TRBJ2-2	ASSNRLAGMTGELF
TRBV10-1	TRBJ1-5	ASSPGTGGLGNQPQH
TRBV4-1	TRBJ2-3	ASSQDIGGLLADTQY
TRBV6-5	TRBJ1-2	ASTPSWAPSGYT
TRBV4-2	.	ASSRTGTTEYEQY
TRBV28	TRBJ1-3	ASYRGQGRNTIY
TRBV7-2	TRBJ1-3	ASSLGQGNTIY
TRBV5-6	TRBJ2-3	ASSWDSTDTQY
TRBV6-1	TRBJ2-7	ASSGGLAYEQY
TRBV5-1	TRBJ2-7	ASPVGYRSPGYEQY
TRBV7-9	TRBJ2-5	ASSLGSSVETQY